Following are 27 T cell receptor beta chains from one sample sequenced in a study of T cell repertoires in cytomegalovirus infection. In TCRdb, the reads were re-called with MiXCR into one record per CDR3 protein. The repertoire has about 400,000 distinct CDR3 sequences, nearly 35% of them found once; the top ten carry about 14%. The antigens of these receptors remain unknown. The sequenced sample was cultured PBMCs, obtained from culture after CMV antigen stimulation. These receptors were collected from a human donor in good health (CMV status not recorded). Some clones in this sample may be carry-over from other donors' samples.

CDR3: CASSLKGQGNTEAFF. CDR3 in DNA: TGTGCCAGCAGCTTAAAAGGACAGGGGAACACTGAAGCTTTCTTT. V and J are TRBV7-4 and TRBJ1-1; TRBD1 matches 8 bases. After removal of 2 bases from V and 1 base from J, the junction contained 3 bases not matched to a gene. Germline CDR1 SGHVT, CDR2 SQSDAQ. The CDR3 consists of 15 residues. The full variable domain, completed using reference TRBV7-4 and TRBJ1-1, is GAGVSQSPRYKVAKRGRDVALRCDSISGHVTLYWYRQTLGQGSEVLTYSQSDAQRDKSGRPSGRFSAERPERSVSTLKIQRTEQGDSAVYLCASSLKGQGNTEAFFGQGTRLTVV.

The chain combines TRBV7-2 with TRBJ2-7; D gene ambiguous. Trimming left V 2 bases short and J 3 bases short, with 8 bases between. This CDR3 spans 13 amino acids. CDR1 and CDR2 (germline): SGHTA, FQGNSA. CDR3 DNA sequence: TGTGCCAGCAGCTTAACGGTCCGCTACGAGCAGTACTTC. Protein product: CASSLTVRYEQYF.

This clonotype is a singleton in its sample. The rearrangement joins TRBV2 to TRBJ2-7; TRBD1 aligns across 9 bases. The CDR3 extends over 14 amino acids. The J segment lost 5 bases and the V segment lost 3 bases, leaving 5 bases of the junction unmatched. Per germline, CDR1 SNHLY and CDR2 FYNNEI. The CDR3 DNA is TGTGCCAGCAGTGAGGGGGACAGGGTCCACGAGCAGTACTTC. It is translated as CASSEGDRVHEQYF.

As DNA, the CDR3 is TGTGCCAGCAGTTACGCGCCTCCCTACGAGCAGTACGTC. Its protein is CASSYAPPYEQYV. V gene TRBV12-3 or TRBV12-4 combines with J gene TRBJ2-7; D call uncertain. V was pared by 4 bases and J by 2 bases, with 9 bases between. CDR3 size: 13 residues.

This clonotype was picked up a small number of times. The rearrangement uses TRBV5-1 and TRBJ2-2, with 8 bases aligning to TRBD2. The CDR3 covers 15 residues. The ends lost 4 bases at V and 9 bases at J; junction bases unmatched: 11. Germline V gives CDR1 SGHRS, CDR2 YFSETQ. In DNA, the CDR3 is TGCGCCAGCAGCGGGGGACTAGGCGATTCGAGGGAGCTGTTTTTT. Translated, it gives CASSGGLGDSRELFF.

This chain connects TRBV19 to TRBJ2-3; 10 bases line up with TRBD2. V trimming: 3 bases; J trimming: 6 bases; junction bases outside the gene matches: 9. Germline V gene data show CDR1 as LNHDA and CDR2 as SQIVND (reference sequence). This CDR3 has 16 amino acids. The DNA for the CDR3 is TGTGCCAGTAGTATTCTTGAACTAGCGGGACGCGATACGCAGTATTTT. Protein: CASSILELAGRDTQYF. Complete variable domain (other parts from reference TRBV19 and TRBJ2-3): DGGITQSPKYLFRKEGQNVTLSCEQNLNHDAMYWYRQDPGQGLRLIYYSQIVNDFQKGDIAEGYSVSREKKESFPLTVTSAQKNPTAFYLCASSILELAGRDTQYFGPGTRLTVL.

The gene calls are TRBV6-2 or TRBV6-3 and TRBJ2-5; TRBD2 matches 10 bases. The ends lost 6 bases at V and 2 bases at J; junction bases unmatched: 3. The CDR3 is 14 amino acids. CDR1 is MNHEY, CDR2 SVGEGT, per germline. The CDR3 bases are TGTGCCAGCAGCCGTAGCGGGGGGCAAGAGACCCAGTACTTC. Its translation is CASSRSGGQETQYF.

This chain uses TRBV11-2 with TRBJ2-7, with TRBD2 matching over 12 bases. Trimming removed 2 bases from V and 6 bases from J; junction bases left unmatched: 23. In germline, CDR1 is SGHAT, CDR2 FQNNGV. This CDR3 contains 21 residues. The CDR3 spells CASSLYPSTTSGRPLLGEQYV. The CDR3 nucleotides are TGTGCCAGCAGCTTATATCCCTCCACTACTAGCGGGAGGCCGTTACTGGGCGAGCAGTACGTC.

The chain uses TRBV20-1 and TRBJ2-3; TRBD2 matches 9 bases. V shed 4 bases and J 1 base; nucleotides not matched to a gene: 9. There are 16 residues in the CDR3. CDR1 and CDR2 from the germline V gene are DFQATT and SNEGSKA (reference sequence). The CDR3 sequence: CSANPGLAPGTDTQYF. CDR3 DNA sequence: TGCAGTGCTAACCCGGGACTAGCCCCGGGCACAGATACGCAGTATTTT.

This clonotype was counted only a few times. The gene calls are TRBV6-2 or TRBV6-3 and TRBJ1-1; D unresolved. From germline, CDR1 is MNHEY and CDR2 SVGEGT. The CDR3 covers 12 residues. V lost 5 bases and J lost 6, with 10 bases in between. The CDR3 loop is CASSNPKAEAFF. In DNA form, the CDR3 reads TGTGCCAGCAGTAACCCGAAGGCTGAAGCTTTCTTT.

The chain uses TRBV5-1 and TRBJ1-4; the D is unclear. The V and J ends lost 4 bases and 4 bases respectively, with 11 bases between them. The germline CDR1 and CDR2 sequences are SGHRS and YFSETQ. The CDR3 loop spans 14 amino acids. The CDR3 loop reads CASSQATGNEKLFF. CDR3 DNA: TGCGCCAGCAGCCAGGCCACCGGTAATGAAAAACTGTTTTTT. Full variable domain (missing parts from reference TRBV5-1 and TRBJ1-4): KAGVTQTPRYLIKTRGQQVTLSCSPISGHRSVSWYQQTPGQGLQFLFEYFSETQRNKGNFPGRFSGRQFSNSRSEMNVSTLELGDSALYLCASSQATGNEKLFFGSGTQLSVL.

This clonotype has only a few counts. The chain couples TRBV6-4 to TRBJ2-1; 10 nucleotides agree with TRBD2. The germline gives CDR1 MRHNA, CDR2 SNTAGT. The CDR3 has 15 amino acids. The ends lost 0 bases at V and 6 bases at J; junction bases unmatched: 2. In nucleotides, the CDR3 is TGTGCCAGCAGTGACTCGTCTAGCGGGAGCAATGAGCAGTTCTTC. This gives the protein CASSDSSSGSNEQFF.

The sample holds a few counts of this clonotype. The chain carries TRBV11-2 and TRBJ2-5; D is unresolved. V lost 5 bases and J 2 bases, leaving 18 bases between the germline ends. The CDR3 length is 16 residues. CDR1 SGHAT and CDR2 FQNNGV come from the germline V gene. The CDR3 nucleotides read TGTGCCAGCAGCCCAACCCCTAGGGTACCGCAAGAGACCCAGTACTTC. Protein product: CASSPTPRVPQETQYF.

The rearrangement uses TRBV4-3 and TRBJ2-1; unclear D gene. The CDR3 is 11 amino acids. Germline V lookup: CDR1 LGHNA, CDR2 YSLEER. Trimming stripped 5 bases from V and 7 bases from J, with 6 bases between. The chain's CDR3 is CASSNLNEQFF. CDR3 DNA sequence: TGCGCCAGCAGCAACCTTAATGAGCAGTTCTTC.

This clonotype has at least ten counts. V usage is TRBV19 and J usage is TRBJ2-1; 7 nucleotides align to TRBD2. Trimming cost V 3 bases and J 3 bases; bases outside gene matches: 8. Germline-derived CDR1 and CDR2 are LNHDA and SQIVND (reference sequence). The CDR3 sequence is 16 residues long. The CDR3 DNA follows: TGTGCCAGTAGTATTCCAGCTAGCGGTTACTACAATGAGCAGTTCTTC. Translated: CASSIPASGYYNEQFF. Combining the CDR3 with reference TRBV19 and TRBJ2-1 gives the whole variable domain DGGITQSPKYLFRKEGQNVTLSCEQNLNHDAMYWYRQDPGQGLRLIYYSQIVNDFQKGDIAEGYSVSREKKESFPLTVTSAQKNPTAFYLCASSIPASGYYNEQFFGPGTRLTVL.

At least ten counts were recorded for this clonotype. The V and J genes are TRBV7-8 and TRBJ2-3; 10 bases fit TRBD1. The CDR3 runs 14 residues. Germline CDR1 SGHVS, CDR2 FQNEAQ. V gave up 5 bases and J gave up 4 bases; unmatched junction bases: 3. The CDR3 reads CASSRGQGADTQYF. CDR3 sequence (DNA): TGTGCCAGCAGCCGAGGACAGGGGGCAGATACGCAGTATTTT.

This clonotype was observed at least ten times. This chain links TRBV7-2 with TRBJ2-1, with a tentative D call TRBD2 (6 bases). Deletions cut 2 bases from V and 9 bases from J, with 17 bases between. The CDR3 consists of 15 residues. Germline V gene sequence: CDR1 SGHTA, CDR2 FQGNSA. CDR3 sequence reads: CASSLLSGDRGEQFF. The CDR3 bases are TGTGCCAGCAGCTTATTGTCGGGAGATAGAGGTGAGCAGTTCTTC.

This clonotype has just a few counts. This chain joins TRBV25-1 and TRBJ1-2; D might be TRBD1 (5 bases). Germline-derived CDR1 and CDR2 are MGHDK and SYGVNS. The CDR3 loop spans 14 amino acids. V shed 3 bases and J shed 5 bases, with 13 bases lying between them. The CDR3, as DNA: TGTGCCAGCAGTGAGCAGGGCCCCGAGTATGGCTACACCTTC. Its translation is CASSEQGPEYGYTF.

This clonotype was detected a few times. The V and J genes are TRBV28 and TRBJ1-1; D gene uncertain. Trimming left V 7 bases short and J 1 base short, with 10 bases between. The germline gives CDR1 MDHEN, CDR2 SYDVKM. The CDR3 covers 13 residues. The CDR3 DNA reads TGTGCCAGCACCAGGCCTCCGAACACTGAAGCTTTCTTT. Amino acids: CASTRPPNTEAFF.

This clonotype was observed a few times. The chain combines TRBV5-6 with TRBJ2-1; TRBD1 is a possible D gene (6 bases). Germline CDR1 is SGHDT and CDR2 is YYEEEE. The V and J ends lost 0 bases and 2 bases respectively, with 12 bases between them. This CDR3 is 16 amino acids long. This CDR3 reads CASSLVGAGTYNEQFF. In DNA form, the CDR3 reads TGTGCCAGCAGCTTGGTGGGGGCCGGTACCTACAATGAGCAGTTCTTC.

This clonotype was seen more than once but under ten times. This chain joins TRBV12-3 or TRBV12-4 and TRBJ1-1, with D perhaps matching TRBD1 (5 bases). V was shortened by 6 bases and J by 6 bases, with 11 bases between the two germline ends. The CDR3 loop spans 12 amino acids. The CDR3 sequence: CASSGASPEAFF. In DNA form, the CDR3 reads TGTGCCAGCAGCGGGGCCTCACCTGAAGCTTTCTTT.

The chain couples TRBV20-1 to TRBJ2-3; 9 bases are shared with TRBD2. CDR3 size: 14 residues. V shed 5 bases, J shed 1 base, and the junction held 4 bases outside the gene matches. Germline CDR1 DFQATT, CDR2 SNEGSKA (reference sequence). For the CDR3, the DNA is TGCAGTGCTGGACCTAGCGGGGGCACAGATACGCAGTATTTT. Protein sequence: CSAGPSGGTDTQYF.

The rearrangement uses TRBV29-1 and TRBJ2-5, with 7 bases lining up with TRBD2. The CDR3 length is 14 residues. From germline, CDR1 is SQVTM and CDR2 ANQGSEA. With V trimmed by 6 bases and J by 2 bases, 9 bases remained unmatched. CDR3 bases: TGCAGCGTCCACCGGACTAGACAGCAAGAGACCCAGTACTTC. Encoded protein: CSVHRTRQQETQYF.

Details on this clonotype: A read error may explain this, as a much larger clone is one base away. V is TRBV7-2 and J is TRBJ1-5; D not resolved. This CDR3 region has 16 residues. Germline-derived CDR1 and CDR2 are SGHTA and FQGNSA. The CDR3, as DNA: TGTGCCAGCAGCTTAGTAACCGGGAGAGGGAATCAGCCCCAGCAGTTT. As protein: CASSLVTGRGNQPQQF.

The genes are TRBV12-3 or TRBV12-4 and TRBJ2-1; TRBD2 aligns across 7 bases. Trimming removed 5 bases from V and 4 bases from J; junction bases left unmatched: 11. The CDR3 extends over 16 amino acids. The CDR3 is CASSPPGLPFYNEQFF. In nucleotides, the CDR3 is TGTGCCAGCAGTCCTCCGGGACTACCTTTTTACAATGAGCAGTTCTTC.

In its sample, this clonotype was seen a few times. In nucleotides, the CDR3 is TGCGCCAGCAGCATTGGACTAGGCGGCAATGAGCAGTTCTTC. Protein product: CASSIGLGGNEQFF. The chain has TRBV5-1 and TRBJ2-1; 7 nucleotides align to TRBD2. The CDR3 has 14 residues. Germline V gene data show CDR1 as SGHRS and CDR2 as YFSETQ. With V trimmed by 4 bases and J by 6 bases, 7 bases remained unmatched.

The sample holds a few counts of this clonotype. The rearrangement links TRBV4-1 to TRBJ2-7, with 10 bases lining up with TRBD2. There are 16 residues in the CDR3. The germline CDR1 and CDR2 sequences are MGHRA and YSYEKL. V lost 0 bases, J lost 6 bases, and 8 bases stayed unmatched. In DNA form, the CDR3 reads TGCGCCAGCAGCCAAGAGAGGGGGACTAGCGTGAGCGAGCAGTACTTC. Protein product: CASSQERGTSVSEQYF.